The 12 T cell receptor beta chains below were found in one sample sequenced in a study of Ad26.COV2.S vaccination and SARS-CoV-2 variants. Assay used: immunoSEQ multiplex PCR; TCRdb lists only in-frame clones, some missing. Of 300,000 to 450,000 clones listed, 90% to 95% are singletons. The material was peripheral blood, obtained after recovery from COVID-19. These TCRs come from a human donor who had recovered from COVID-19.

This clone was seen only once. The chain links TRBV5-4 to TRBJ2-5, with D perhaps being TRBD1 or TRBD2 (5 bases each). The germline gives CDR1 SGHNT, CDR2 YYREEE (reference sequence). Trimming took 1 base from V and 5 from J, leaving 12 bases between them. The CDR3 sequence is 14 residues long. CDR3 sequence: CASSLSRAGETQYF. Here the CDR3 DNA reads TGTGCCAGCAGCTTGTCCAGGGCGGGCGAGACCCAGTACTTC.

CDR3 coding DNA: TGTGCCAGCTCACTCGTGACAGGGGGCACGAACTATGGCTACACCTTC. Its protein product is CASSLVTGGTNYGYTF. The chain links TRBV18 to TRBJ1-2, with 10 bases fitting TRBD1. The CDR3 has 16 amino acids. Germline assignment: CDR1 KGHSH and CDR2 LQKENI. Germline trimming cut 4 bases from V and 2 bases from J; bases unmatched to any gene: 7.

The rearrangement joins TRBV12-5 to TRBJ1-6; D is uncertain. The CDR3 contains 17 residues. Germline V gives CDR1 LGHNT, CDR2 FRNRAP. With 8 bases removed from V and 2 bases from J, the gap between germline ends came to 19 bases. The DNA of the CDR3 is TGTGCTAGTTCCGAACGGGGAGAAGTCCCCTATAATTCACCCCTCCACTTT. Encoded protein: CASSERGEVPYNSPLHF. Combining the CDR3 with reference TRBV12-5 and TRBJ1-6 gives the whole variable domain DARVTQTPRHKVTEMGQEVTMRCQPILGHNTVFWYRQTMMQGLELLAYFRNRAPLDDSGMPKDRFSAEMPDATLATLKIQPSEPRDSAVYFCASSERGEVPYNSPLHFGNGTRLTVT.

This sequence joins TRBV25-1 and TRBJ1-5; D gene uncertain. CDR1 and CDR2 from the germline V gene are MGHDK and SYGVNS. Trimming took off 3 bases at V and 0 bases at J, with 6 bases between the two ends. The CDR3 has 14 residues. The CDR3 is CASSDQYSNQPQHF. The CDR3 nucleotides are TGTGCCAGCAGTGATCAGTATAGCAATCAGCCCCAGCATTTT.

The V gene is TRBV29-1, the J gene TRBJ1-5, with a weak D call TRBD1 (5 bases). The V gene's germline CDR1 is SQVTM and CDR2 ANQGSEA. V was clipped by 5 bases and J by 6 bases, with 11 bases between them. This CDR3 is 12 amino acids long. CDR3 bases: TGCAGCGTTCGGGGGGAAAGTCAGCCCCAGCATTTT. Translating gives CSVRGESQPQHF. Complete variable domain (other parts from reference TRBV29-1 and TRBJ1-5): SAVISQKPSRDICQRGTSLTIQCQVDSQVTMMFWYRQQPGQSLTLIATANQGSEATYESGFVIDKFPISRPNLTFSTLTVSNMSPEDSSIYLCSVRGESQPQHFGDGTRLSIL.

This clone has a single count. The CDR3 spells CATSERLAGGQETQYF. As DNA, the CDR3 is TGTGCCACCAGCGAAAGACTAGCGGGGGGGCAAGAGACCCAGTACTTC. This chain links TRBV24-1 with TRBJ2-5; 14 nucleotides line up with TRBD2. Germline V gives CDR1 KGHDR, CDR2 SFDVKD. J lost 2 bases, V lost 7 bases, and 5 bases had no gene match. There are 16 residues in the CDR3.

The chain combines TRBV6-6 with TRBJ1-2; 7 bases map to TRBD1. Germline-derived CDR1 and CDR2 are MNHNY and SVGAGI (reference sequence). The CDR3 contains 12 residues. Trimming took 5 bases from V and 9 from J; bases not matched to a gene: 6. The CDR3, as DNA: TGTGCCAGCAGTACGACAGGGATCAGCTACACCTTC. Its protein is CASSTTGISYTF.

Turning to this clone: Germline and junction disagree at one end, which may indicate a read error. The CDR3 is CASNLGNAETQYF. Here the CDR3 DNA reads TGTGCCAGCAACTTAGGGAATGCGGAGACCCAGTACTTC. This chain connects TRBV7-2 to TRBJ2-5; D unresolved. Germline CDR1 is SGHTA and CDR2 is FQGNSA. There are 13 residues in the CDR3.

The chain employs TRBV10-1 and TRBJ2-2; 8 bases map to TRBD1. Per germline, CDR1 WNHNN and CDR2 SYGVQD (reference sequence). Trimming cost V 0 bases and J 5 bases; bases outside gene matches: 8. The CDR3 totals 17 residues. Here the CDR3 DNA reads TGCGCCAGCAGTGAGTCGAGGACAGGGTGGGAGACCGGGGAGCTGTTTTTT. Protein product: CASSESRTGWETGELFF.

The chain is built from TRBV4-2 and TRBJ1-5; the D gene is possibly TRBD1 (5 bases). Trimming removed 0 bases at V and 7 bases at J, with 28 bases between. This CDR3 is built from 20 residues. Germline V gene sequence: CDR1 LGHNA, CDR2 YNFKEQ. DNA of the CDR3: TGTGCCAGCAGCCAAGAACCCCTACTCCGGCCGGGGGGGAAGGGGCAGCCCCAGCATTTT. This codes for CASSQEPLLRPGGKGQPQHF.

The chain links TRBV4-1 to TRBJ1-1, with D perhaps matching TRBD1 (5 bases). V lost 4 bases to trimming and J lost 2 bases, with 20 bases between them. Germline CDR1 and CDR2: MGHRA and YSYEKL. The CDR3 consists of 17 residues. The CDR3: CASSLPRGSYPNTEAFF. CDR3 DNA sequence: TGCGCCAGCAGCCTGCCCCGGGGGTCTTATCCCAACACTGAAGCTTTCTTT.

The J gene is TRBJ1-6, the V gene TRBV6-1, with D unclear. V was cut by 1 base and J by 0 bases, with 4 bases left in between. This CDR3 has 15 amino acids. Germline V gene sequence: CDR1 MNHNS, CDR2 SASEGT. CDR3 sequence: CASSEGGSYNSPLHF. CDR3 DNA: TGTGCCAGCAGTGAAGGGGGCTCCTATAATTCACCCCTCCACTTT.